This T cell receptor (beta chain) stems from a study of cytomegalovirus exposure and HLA in healthy donors (dated by TCRdb to about 2017). Regarding the complete study: In an earlier analysis of approximately 640 of the donors, 276 Gb of sequence data and 90 million to 120 million unique TCR beta sequences from approximately 180 million T cells were reported. Roughly 300 gigabases of sequencing data and around 80 million unique TCR sequences made up an early release that covered 500 to 650 HLA-typed donors. Of the roughly 390 genotyped donors, 75% to 85% were placed in the genetic ancestry cluster associated with self-reported Caucasian donors. The study aimed to test whether cataloging public T cell receptors could reveal signatures of past pathogen exposure. The study used immunosequencing to profile the T cell repertoires of more than 650 subjects and linked those repertoires to cytomegalovirus serostatus. In addition to the first cohort of approximately 670 subjects, a separate validation cohort of 120 different subjects was used. High-throughput TCR immunosequencing, statistical association of individual TCRs with disease status, and machine learning were combined to predict cytomegalovirus infection status. A later analysis re-analyzed previously published TCR beta repertoires from 600 to 850 donors and added high-resolution HLA genotyping to study TCR occurrence patterns. The later analysis used no new phenotypic data to find candidate immune exposures, relying instead on TCR beta sequences and their occurrence across donors. To decide whether each TCR beta V gene segment behaved as functional or pseudogenic, an earlier analysis of fewer than 750 of the donors relied on high-throughput TCR beta sequencing. Alongside the repertoire data, information on donor age, sex, ethnicity and CMV serostatus was compiled. In a later genetic analysis, genome-wide SNP genotypes for about 55% of the roughly 700 donors were used, and that subset was treated as a discovery cohort. All discovery cohort repertoires had been generated on a single sequencing platform. Class I and class II HLA loci were covered by the typing at four-digit resolution. The number of donors typed differed by locus, with 629-630 for A, B, C, DRB1 and DQB1, 522 for DQA1, 606 for DPA1, and 400 to 490 for DPB1. About 5 DR-DQ haplotypes were handled as single units for association and clustering, since linkage in the cohort was strong. On average, about 240,000 unique TCR beta nucleotide sequences were sequenced per donor among some 430 genotyped donors of the cohort, with roughly 19% of those sequences being non-productive. Findings and caveats that apply to the study as a whole: An association between a missense DCLRE1C variant and V-gene and J-gene trimming of TCR beta chains was found in a later genetic analysis and replicated in an independent cohort. A group of highly shared sequence variants was considered likely to be a technical artifact of the sequencing pipeline. Sequencing depth was assumed to be roughly uniform across donors in the presence/absence analyses, though that assumption may not hold. According to a later analysis, TCR association rates differed among HLA loci, with DRB1 alleles showing the most associated TCRs and HLA-C alleles showing the fewest. Only TCR beta chains were sequenced in this cohort, and the absence of alpha or paired-chain data limited detectable features. CMV serostatus was the only immune exposure information available for the cohort. Across donors, most TCR sequences were observed very rarely, whereas some public TCRs were present in many individuals. A later genetic analysis reported fewer N-insertions in productive TCRs among donors in an Asian-associated ancestry cluster than the roughly 620-donor mean. In a later analysis, several top co-occurrence clusters were reported to appear linked to parvovirus B19, influenza, CMV and Epstein-Barr virus. At a false discovery rate of 0.05, a later analysis linked about 17,000 TCR beta sequences to specific HLA alleles. In a later analysis, most CMV-associated TCR beta chains were found to appear HLA-restricted, with HLA associations seemingly driven largely by CMV exposure. Strong co-occurrence of HLA alleles, especially DR and DQ, made assigning TCR associations to individual alleles difficult. A total of some 180 TCR beta chains were listed by the study as associated with cytomegalovirus. A few of the identified cytomegalovirus-associated TCR beta chains were confirmed in vitro to be specific for cytomegalovirus antigens. Linkage disequilibrium might explain the correlated functional status among segregating V segments, but an unknown experimental factor could not be ruled out. About 15 rarely observed V segments, including chromosome 9 orphons, were excluded from the earlier analysis of approximately 500 of the donors because counts were too low. A further reported finding was that TCR beta sequences accurately predicted the HLA-A and HLA-B alleles for most subjects in the first cohort. HLA typing was unavailable for some donors at each locus, so association tests used only the typed subset. The authors suggested that the approach could potentially be generalized to other disease states and immunological phenotypes. In an earlier analysis of more than 500 of the donors, most TCR beta V segments appeared in productive rearrangements about 87% or about 30% of the time, broadly matching IMGT annotations. Compared with equally common non-associated chains, HLA-associated TCR beta chains in a later analysis were more clonally expanded and had lower generation probabilities. The classifier was reported to diagnose cytomegalovirus status with high specificity and sensitivity in both the original cohort and the validation cohort.

The library was prepared using the immunoSEQ multiplex PCR assay. The multiplex PCR relied on a mix of 60 forward primers for TCR Vbeta segments and 13 reverse primers for TCR Jbeta segments. Amplification of the CDR3 region of rearranged TCR beta genes was performed with a multiplex PCR assay on genomic DNA. The Illumina HiSeq System was used to sequence the amplified TCR beta libraries as 87-base-pair reads. Processing in the source paper ran as follows. A later analysis tallied about 77 million unique TCR beta chains across the 650 to 750 repertoires, and some 10 million of those chains were shared by two or more donors. A nearest-neighbor algorithm error-corrected the raw reads and collapsed the reads into unique sequences, merging closely related sequences to remove PCR and sequencing errors. Alignment of CDR3 sequences to IMGT reference sequences was used to assign V, D and J gene segments. For a sequence to be retained, at least a six-nucleotide match to both a V gene segment and a J gene segment was required. Rearrangements were classified as productive when the CDR3 lacked stop codons and remained in frame with V and J, and all other rearrangements were classified as non-productive. CDR3 was defined by IMGT convention, running from the second conserved V-encoded cysteine to the conserved J-encoded phenylalanine. In an earlier analysis of roughly 580 of the donors, sequences lacking an unambiguous match to a single V gene segment were excluded. In an earlier analysis of 500 to 750 of the donors, V segments were called functional above 56.7% productive rearrangements and were called segregating when the between-donor standard deviation exceeded 5%. A statistical classification framework was developed to diagnose cytomegalovirus status using the catalog of TCR beta chain sequences. V and J gene assignment, in a later analysis, came from comparing TCR nucleotide sequences with IMGT/GENE-DB human TR gene sequences. A later analysis assigned CDR3 sequences and most-parsimonious VDJ recombination scenarios with the TCRdist pipeline. A later analysis defined each TCR beta chain by its CDR3 amino acid sequence plus V-gene family, and excluded reads lacking a unique V-gene family. A later analysis removed several hundred highly shared, low-generation-probability nucleotide sequences to deal with suspected cross-contamination and a sequencing artifact. A later analysis calculated a clonal expansion index for each public chain from normalized within-repertoire ranks of inferred template counts. In a later analysis, generation probabilities were computed with a VDJ recombination model fitted to out-of-frame rearrangements, and the resulting probabilities were checked against IGoR. A later analysis scored TCR-TCR, TCR-HLA and TCR-CMV co-occurrence with hypergeometric tests, applying a repertoire-size bias correction to TCR pairs. A later analysis estimated false discovery rates by permuting HLA or CMV assignments 20 times. In a later analysis, co-occurring TCRs were grouped using DBSCAN, with TCRdist sequence similarity added in when clustering inside HLA-allele-positive subsets. For co-occurrence clustering, repertoires with fewer than 30,000 or more than 120,000 public chains were excluded, along with 5 or 6 repertoires with anomalous nucleotide sharing. What TCRdb holds here is the immuneACCESS table cut down to in-frame rearrangements. Part of the clones is not present; checked against another copy, under half of the missing clones reflect an unresolved V gene, and the others are unexplained. V and J calls and clone size are as listed in that table; D and trimming were resolved from the DNA. This sample comprises 120,000 to 150,000 clones, over 75% of them detected only once. The top ten hold less than 3% of the sample.

The cohort consisted of more than 650 healthy bone marrow donors. At the time of sampling, every cohort member was nominally healthy, though immune exposures that went unrecorded were likely present. The donor tested CMV seronegative and was one of the 352 seronegative cohort members. Each donor provided a peripheral blood sample, and peripheral blood mononuclear cells were used for TCR beta sequencing. Genomic DNA was extracted from the blood cell samples with the Qiagen DNeasy Blood Extraction Kit. About this clone: The antigen it binds to is not known. It has no much larger one-base neighbor in the sample; base qualities were not kept.

Sample: PBMCs. The TCR was taken from a male donor in good health and CMV-seronegative.

The CDR3 reads as follows: CASSIASGSFNEQYF. The DNA is TGTGCCAGTAGTATTGCCAGCGGGAGTTTCAACGAGCAGTACTTC. The chain uses TRBV19 and TRBJ2-7, and TRBD2 aligns with 8 junction nucleotides. Trimming leaves V shorter by 3 bases and J shorter by 5 bases, with the junction holding 9 bases beyond the gene matches. As encoded in the germline V gene (reference sequence), CDR1 is LNHDA while CDR2 is SQIVND. The CDR3 runs 15 amino acids, cysteine and phenylalanine included. CDR3 DNA is the only sequence kept; it has 45 bases, read in frame from the first base.